This entry lists 11 T cell receptor beta chains sequenced from one sample in a study of cytomegalovirus exposure and HLA in healthy donors (dated by TCRdb to the late 2010s). The library was obtained by the immunoSEQ multiplex PCR assay. In its TCRdb copy, this immuneACCESS table keeps in-frame sequences only and misses some clones. Where compared with another copy, unresolved V genes explain less than half of these, and the others have no known cause. The sample yields approximately 240,000 clones; around 90% were counted once. Roughly 1% of the sample comes from the top ten. What was sequenced was PBMCs. The source of these receptors is a woman aged 18-30 years in good health and CMV-seronegative.

The rearrangement joins TRBV9 to TRBJ2-7; TRBD2 matches 14 bases. The ends lost 2 bases at V and 6 bases at J; junction bases unmatched: 10. This CDR3 is built from 17 residues. CDR1 SGDLS and CDR2 YYNGEE come from the germline V gene. CDR3 sequence (DNA): TGTGCCAGCAGCGTTGGCCCGGGACTAGCGGGAGTAGGCGAGCAGTACTTC. The encoded protein is CASSVGPGLAGVGEQYF.

The V gene is TRBV6-5, the J gene TRBJ1-4; D might be TRBD1 (5 bases). The V and J ends lost 2 bases and 11 bases respectively, with 21 bases between them. CDR3 length: 16 residues. Per germline, CDR1 MNHEY and CDR2 SVGAGI. The CDR3 loop is CASSYPDGTDNWKLFF. CDR3 sequence (DNA): TGTGCCAGCAGTTACCCCGACGGGACTGACAATTGGAAACTGTTTTTT.

This clone was found once. The rearrangement uses TRBV7-9 and TRBJ1-1; 8 positions match TRBD1. The V and J ends lost 1 base and 3 bases, in that order; junction bases with no gene match: 4. Per the germline V gene, CDR1 is SEHNR and CDR2 is FQNEAQ (reference sequence). The CDR3 runs 15 residues. The CDR3 DNA reads as TGTGCCAGCAGCTTAGGGGCAGGGGGCTACACTGAAGCTTTCTTT. Its translation is CASSLGAGGYTEAFF. The full variable domain, its missing parts supplied by reference TRBV7-9 and TRBJ1-1, is DTGVSQNPRHKITKRGQNVTFRCDPISEHNRLYWYRQTLGQGPEFLTYFQNEAQLEKSRLLSDRFSAERPKGSFSTLEIQRTEQGDSAMYLCASSLGAGGYTEAFFGQGTRLTVV.

The chain carries TRBV7-9 and TRBJ2-5, with TRBD1 matching over 10 bases. The V and J ends lost 1 base and 2 bases, in that order; junction bases with no gene match: 4. Looked up from germline, CDR1 is SEHNR and CDR2 is FQNEAQ (reference sequence). The CDR3 is 16 amino acids. The CDR3 sequence: CASSLVLGQGQETQYF. In nucleotides, the CDR3 is TGTGCCAGCAGCTTAGTATTGGGACAGGGGCAAGAGACCCAGTACTTC.

This clone was observed once. This sequence joins TRBV29-1 and TRBJ2-1, with D possibly TRBD1 on 5 matching bases. This CDR3 contains 16 residues. Germline assignment: CDR1 SQVTM and CDR2 ANQGSEA. Trimming shortened V by 6 bases and J by 0 bases, and 18 bases separated the two germline ends. The chain's CDR3 is CSVPEAGISSYNEQFF. The CDR3, as DNA: TGCAGCGTGCCAGAGGCAGGGATAAGCTCCTACAATGAGCAGTTCTTC.

The V gene is TRBV2, the J gene TRBJ2-3, with TRBD1 matching 8 bases. Germline CDR1 SNHLY, CDR2 FYNNEI. The CDR3 runs to 15 residues. V was clipped by 5 bases and J by 2 bases; unmatched bases: 6. The CDR3 nucleotides are TGTGCCAGCAGTAGGACAGGGAAACTCACAGATACGCAGTATTTT. Its translation is CASSRTGKLTDTQYF.

The genes are TRBV5-4 and TRBJ1-2, with 8 positions matching TRBD1. The CDR3 has 13 residues. Germline CDR1 is SGHNT and CDR2 is YYREEE (reference sequence). The junction had 1 base not matched to a gene; V was cut back by 0 bases and J by 6 bases. CDR3 protein: CASSLAGGHGYTF. As DNA, the CDR3 is TGTGCCAGCAGCTTGGCAGGGGGCCATGGCTACACCTTC.

V is TRBV7-2 and J is TRBJ2-7, with TRBD1 matching 7 bases. Germline V gives CDR1 SGHTA, CDR2 FQGNSA. The J segment lost 3 bases and the V segment lost 4 bases, leaving 9 bases of the junction unmatched. The CDR3 loop spans 15 amino acids. CDR3 loop: CASSSVDRAVYEQYF. CDR3 nucleotides: TGTGCCAGCAGCTCCGTAGACAGGGCAGTCTACGAGCAGTACTTC.

The sample holds one count of this clone. The V call is TRBV7-9, the J call TRBJ2-7, with 8 bases fitting TRBD2. The CDR3 is made up of 16 amino acids. Trimming removed 0 bases from V and 5 bases from J; junction bases left unmatched: 9. CDR1 and CDR2 from the germline V gene are SEHNR and FQNEAQ (reference sequence). The CDR3 nucleotides are TGTGCCAGCAGCTTAGCACTAGCGGAATTAGGGCACGAGCAGTACTTC. This translates into CASSLALAELGHEQYF.

This chain uses TRBV28 with TRBJ1-6; 7 bases agree with TRBD1. Germline lookup yields CDR1 MDHEN and CDR2 SYDVKM. The CDR3 is 14 residues long. V was clipped by 4 bases and J by 6 bases; unmatched bases: 3. Written as DNA, the CDR3 is TGTGCCAGCAGTTCGGGACAGAGTAATTCACCCCTCCACTTT. It codes for CASSSGQSNSPLHF.

The chain recombines TRBV19 with TRBJ2-5, with D possibly matching TRBD2 (7 bases). In germline, CDR1 is LNHDA, CDR2 SQIVND (reference sequence). The ends were cut back, 3 bases at V and 4 bases at J, with 12 bases in the middle. The CDR3 totals 14 residues. CDR3 DNA: TGTGCCAGTAGTATGGGGGCGGGGGCAGAGACCCAGTACTTC. It is translated as CASSMGAGAETQYF. Drawing the rest from reference TRBV19 and TRBJ2-5, the complete variable domain is DGGITQSPKYLFRKEGQNVTLSCEQNLNHDAMYWYRQDPGQGLRLIYYSQIVNDFQKGDIAEGYSVSREKKESFPLTVTSAQKNPTAFYLCASSMGAGAETQYFGPGTRLLVL.